This T cell receptor beta chain appears in the sequencing data of a study of spatial heterogeneity in lung cancer. TCRdb itself ran the 5' RACE reads through MiXCR, one entry per CDR3 protein. The table includes around 800 distinct CDR3 sequences, 17% detected once. Judged by abundance, this clonotype is medium-sized. The antigen remains undetermined. The germline V gene encodes CDR1 SGHTA and CDR2 FQGNSA. CDR3 length: 15 amino acids. The V end was cut by 5 bases, the J end by 2 bases, with 13 bases between. As to time point: sample taken at primary tumor resection. Tumor, nontumor lung or frozen PBMC supplied whole RNA that was sequenced unsorted. The study's findings and limits: Higher tumor mutation counts went along with higher counts of expanded intratumoral alpha and beta TCRs.

This sample comprised lung tumor tissue, obtained at surgery. The V call is TRBV7-2, the J call TRBJ2-1, with a tentative D call TRBD2 (5 bases). The receptor was derived from a female donor with early-stage non-small cell lung cancer. The CDR3 protein is CASSPWTWAYNEQFF. CDR3 bases: TGTGCCAGCAGCCCATGGACTTGGGCCTACAATGAGCAGTTCTTC.